This T cell receptor (beta chain) stems from a study of control samples from healthy donors and cancer patients. Clones were sequenced by immunoSEQ multiplex PCR, and TCRdb holds only the in-frame ones, with some missing. Of tens of thousands of clones listed, 89% are singletons. The CDR3 totals 15 residues. V was pared by 1 base and J by 1 base, with 1 base of the junction left unmatched. Germline CDR1 SGHNT, CDR2 YYREEE (reference sequence). The gene calls are TRBV5-4 and TRBJ2-1; 8 positions agree with TRBD1. The origin of this receptor is a man between 60 and 75 years old with colorectal cancer. Sequencing was done on a sample of PBMCs. CDR3 DNA: TGTGCCAGCAGCTTGACAGGGGGGTCCTACAATGAGCAGTTCTTC. This codes for CASSLTGGSYNEQFF.